These 8 T cell receptor beta chains were all obtained from the same sample, sequenced in a study of blood T cell repertoires in COVID-19. TCRdb's table, derived via immunoSEQ multiplex PCR, lists solely in-frame clones and lacks some. The repertoire holds 35,000 to 45,000 clones, with 75% to 90% as singletons. The material sequenced was peripheral blood. Source of these receptors: a man aged 55-75 years with acute or convalescent COVID-19.

This chain joins TRBV21-1 and TRBJ1-5. TRBV21-1 is assigned pseudogene status. The CDR3 is 18 amino acids. CDR3 in DNA: TGTGCCAGCAGCAGGGGAGGGGCAGGGAGGCGTCTGGGTCAGCCCCAGCATTTT. This codes for CASSRGGAGRRLGQPQHF.

The chain employs TRBV19 and TRBJ1-5, with no clear D. V lost 5 bases and J lost 4, with 15 bases in between. The CDR3 loop spans 15 amino acids. The germline V gene encodes CDR1 LNHDA and CDR2 SQIVND (reference sequence). CDR3 residues: CASSPDFFSNQPQHF. In DNA, the CDR3 is TGTGCCAGTAGTCCTGACTTTTTCAGTAATCAGCCCCAGCATTTT.

The rearrangement joins TRBV4-1 to TRBJ1-4; D perhaps matches TRBD1 (5 bases). The CDR3 covers 16 residues. Germline V CDR1 and CDR2: MGHRA, YSYEKL. Deletions cut 0 bases from V and 2 bases from J, with 10 bases between. The CDR3 nucleotides read TGCGCCAGCAGCCAAGAGGGGGGGGTGACTAATGAAAAACTGTTTTTT. Translation gives CASSQEGGVTNEKLFF.

V usage is TRBV4-1 and J usage is TRBJ2-3, with 9 bases identical to TRBD2. Germline CDR1 is MGHRA and CDR2 is YSYEKL. The CDR3 runs to 17 residues. The V and J ends lost 4 bases and 4 bases, in that order; junction bases with no gene match: 12. In DNA form, the CDR3 reads TGCGCCAGCAGCCCCTATGGTAAGCGGGAGGTGGCAGATACGCAGTATTTT. This gives the protein CASSPYGKREVADTQYF.

The V and J genes are TRBV19 and TRBJ2-5; unclear D gene. V lost 5 bases to trimming and J lost 5 bases, with 15 bases between them. This CDR3 is built from 14 residues. From germline, CDR1 is LNHDA and CDR2 SQIVND (reference sequence). The CDR3 region has the DNA TGTGCCAGTAGTCCTGGGCCATTCAGGGAGACCCAGTACTTC. As protein: CASSPGPFRETQYF.

V and J are TRBV11-2 and TRBJ1-4; a possible D gene is TRBD1 (6 bases). Germline CDR1 and CDR2: SGHAT and FQNNGV. This CDR3 is built from 16 residues. The ends were cut back, 1 base at V and 12 bases at J, with 21 bases in the middle. The DNA for the CDR3 is TGTGCCAGCAGCTTAGGTTGGGACACCCGTTACGCGGAACTGTTTTTT. Translation: CASSLGWDTRYAELFF.

This clone was recorded only once. DNA of the CDR3: TGTGCCATCAGTGATCCGAAGACAGGGGGATTGATCGAGCAGTACTTC. Translation gives CAISDPKTGGLIEQYF. This sequence joins TRBV10-3 and TRBJ2-7, with TRBD1 matching 9 bases. CDR3 length equals 16 residues. The ends lost 3 bases at V and 6 bases at J; junction bases unmatched: 12. Germline loops: CDR1 ENHRY, CDR2 SYGVKD.

The chain employs TRBV24-1 and TRBJ2-1; 8 bases are a match to TRBD2. The germline V gene has CDR1 KGHDR and CDR2 SFDVKD. After removal of 0 bases from V and 6 bases from J, the junction contained 6 bases not matched to a gene. This CDR3 is 16 amino acids long. The chain's CDR3 is CATSDLSSGSANEQFF. The CDR3 nucleotides read TGTGCCACCAGTGATTTGTCCAGCGGGAGCGCCAATGAGCAGTTCTTC.